Ten or more counts support the clone carrying this T cell receptor (beta chain). Disease duration under 2 months; hyperthyroidism patients were aged 18 to 65. For the diagnoses, clinical symptoms, serum thyroxine and TRAb, thyroid ultrasound and orbital computed tomography were used. Ahead of any ophthalmopathy symptoms, the blood sample was obtained at the first diagnosis of hyperthyroidism. The CDR3 regions of TCR beta were amplified from RNA transcripts. TCR CDR3 regions were first amplified by RT-PCR with HTBI primers. From the multiplex PCR reads, TCRdb called clonotypes with MiXCR, one entry per CDR3 protein. The table includes 300,000 to 450,000 distinct CDR3 sequences, 15% to 18% detected once. V dropped 1 base and J dropped 2 bases, with 12 bases sitting between them. The CDR3 is 14 amino acids. Germline-derived CDR1 and CDR2 are DFQATT and SNEGSKA (reference sequence). The sample comes from a study of T cells in Graves' hyperthyroidism and ophthalmopathy. Across the whole study: Once the initial diagnosis was made, peripheral blood was obtained before any treatment.

Sequenced: blood. The chain carries TRBV20-1 and TRBJ2-7; D is perhaps TRBD1 or TRBD2 (5 bases each). The sequence derives from a woman younger than 35 with Graves' hyperthyroidism that later progressed to Graves' ophthalmopathy. Here the CDR3 DNA reads TGCAGTGCTAGAGTACTAGGGACGCCCTACGAGCAGTACTTC. This translates into CSARVLGTPYEQYF.